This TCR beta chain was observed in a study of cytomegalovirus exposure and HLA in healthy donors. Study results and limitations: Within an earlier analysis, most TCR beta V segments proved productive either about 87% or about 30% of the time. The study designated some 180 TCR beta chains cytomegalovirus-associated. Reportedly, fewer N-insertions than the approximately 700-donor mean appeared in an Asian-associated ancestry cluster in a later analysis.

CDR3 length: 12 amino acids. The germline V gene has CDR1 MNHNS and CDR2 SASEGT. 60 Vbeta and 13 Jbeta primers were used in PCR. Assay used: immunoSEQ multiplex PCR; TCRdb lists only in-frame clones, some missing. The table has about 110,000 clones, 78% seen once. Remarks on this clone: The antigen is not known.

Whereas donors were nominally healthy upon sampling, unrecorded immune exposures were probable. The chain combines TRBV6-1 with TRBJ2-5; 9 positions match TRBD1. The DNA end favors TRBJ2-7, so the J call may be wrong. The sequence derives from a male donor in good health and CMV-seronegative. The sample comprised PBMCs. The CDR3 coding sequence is TGTGTCATTGGACAGGGGAATAGCGAGCAGTACTTC. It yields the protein CVIGQGNSEQYF.